This TCR beta chain was retrieved from a study of cytotoxic CD8 clonotypes in ibrutinib-treated CLL. Background on the study: After a median of about 62 months, 14 patients stayed remitted and some 12 progressed; responses had been partial in around 24 and complete in 2. Collecting the response samples happened after a median 12 months of treatment, with a range of 6 to 36. Study results and caveats: Baseline clonality, above age-matched healthy donor levels, tracked circulating CD8+ T-cell counts.

Sequenced by immunoSEQ multiplex PCR; TCRdb stores in-frame clones only, minus some. The repertoire includes roughly 56,000 clones, approximately 75% of them detected once, and roughly two fifths sits in the top ten. This clone has ten or more counts. Its antigen is not known. V shed 8 bases and J 5 bases; nucleotides not matched to a gene: 10. CDR1 MDHEN and CDR2 SYDVKM come from the germline V gene. The CDR3 consists of 14 residues. The source was PBMCs, collected after 12 months of ibrutinib treatment. The chain is built from TRBV28 and TRBJ1-1, with 8 bases fitting TRBD1. The TCR originated in a human donor with chronic lymphocytic leukemia. CDR3 bases: TGTGCCAGCCGAATTCAGGGGGCGGTGACTGAAGCTTTCTTT. Amino acids: CASRIQGAVTEAFF.